The 20 T cell receptor beta chains presented below share a single source sample, sequenced in a study of T cell responses to AZD1222 COVID-19 vaccine. Assay: immunoSEQ multiplex PCR; the TCRdb copy retains only in-frame clones and omits some. The sample has over 110,000 clones; under 90% are singletons. Sequencing was performed on peripheral blood, taken 28 days after the second AZD1222 dose. These receptors were obtained from an adult who received the AZD1222 COVID-19 vaccine.

The V and J genes are TRBV7-2 and TRBJ1-4, with TRBD1 as a possible D gene (5 bases). CDR1 and CDR2 from the germline V gene are SGHTA and FQGNSA. The CDR3 is made up of 15 amino acids. V shed 1 base and J shed 7 bases, with 13 bases lying between them. CDR3 sequence: CASSLGGSMSEKLFF. The DNA of the CDR3 is TGTGCCAGCAGCTTAGGGGGCAGCATGTCTGAAAAACTGTTTTTT.

The V gene is TRBV5-1, the J gene TRBJ2-4, with TRBD1 identical over 9 bases. The V gene end was trimmed by 0 bases and the J gene end by 8 bases; junction bases not matched to a gene: 6. The CDR3 extends over 15 amino acids. CDR1 and CDR2 from the germline V gene are SGHRS and YFSETQ. This chain's CDR3 is CASSLAGTGYDIQYF. Here the CDR3 DNA reads TGCGCCAGCAGCTTGGCGGGGACAGGGTATGACATTCAGTACTTC. Full variable domain (remainder filled in from reference TRBV5-1 and TRBJ2-4): KAGVTQTPRYLIKTRGQQVTLSCSPISGHRSVSWYQQTPGQGLQFLFEYFSETQRNKGNFPGRFSGRQFSNSRSEMNVSTLELGDSALYLCASSLAGTGYDIQYFGAGTRLSVL.

The gene calls are TRBV13 and TRBJ2-1; maybe TRBD2 (5 bases). CDR3 length: 14 amino acids. Germline lookup yields CDR1 PRHDT and CDR2 FYEKMQ (reference sequence). V was cut by 5 bases and J by 10 bases, with 18 bases left in between. The CDR3 loop reads CASSPQYPPGEQFF. The CDR3 bases are TGTGCCAGCAGCCCCCAGTACCCGCCGGGGGAGCAGTTCTTC.

The chain combines TRBV28 with TRBJ1-6, with TRBD1 matching 7 bases. Germline V gives CDR1 MDHEN, CDR2 SYDVKM. The junction had 10 bases not matched to a gene; V was cut back by 4 bases and J by 10 bases. The CDR3 runs 15 residues. CDR3 DNA sequence: TGTGCCAGCAGTTCCAAGACAGGGTTAAGGTCACCCCTCCACTTT. Its translation is CASSSKTGLRSPLHF.

The chain couples TRBV14 to TRBJ2-3; TRBD1 matches at 7 bases. Germline-derived CDR1 and CDR2 are SGHDN and FVKESK. Trimming removed 6 bases from V and 0 bases from J; junction bases left unmatched: 6. CDR3 length: 15 amino acids. The CDR3 loop is CASSGDSFSTDTQYF. CDR3 DNA: TGTGCCAGCAGTGGGGACAGCTTTAGCACAGATACGCAGTATTTT. The variable domain in full, completed from reference TRBV14 and TRBJ2-3, reads EAGVTQFPSHSVIEKGQTVTLRCDPISGHDNLYWYRRVMGKEIKFLLHFVKESKQDESGMPNNRFLAERTGGTYSTLKVQPAELEDSGVYFCASSGDSFSTDTQYFGPGTRLTVL.

The CDR3 reads CASRMGYSYEQYV. As DNA, the CDR3 is TGTGCCAGCAGGATGGGGTATTCATACGAGCAGTACGTC. The J gene is TRBJ2-7, the V gene TRBV6-5; D gene unclear. The CDR3 has 13 residues. Germline-derived CDR1 and CDR2 are MNHEY and SVGAGI. The V end was cut by 6 bases, the J end by 4 bases, with 13 bases between.

The chain recombines TRBV12-3 or TRBV12-4 with TRBJ2-7; D ambiguous. The V end was cut by 6 bases, the J end by 2 bases, with 5 bases between. The CDR3 is 11 residues long. The CDR3 here is CASSRAYEQYF. The CDR3 DNA reads TGTGCCAGCAGCCGGGCCTACGAGCAGTACTTC.

This clone was detected only a few times. The gene calls are TRBV5-1 and TRBJ1-5; a weak D match, TRBD1 (5 bases). Germline CDR1 SGHRS, CDR2 YFSETQ. V was clipped by 4 bases and J by 0 bases, with 11 bases between them. CDR3 size: 15 residues. CDR3 sequence (DNA): TGCGCCAGCAGCCCAAACGGGGGTAGCAATCAGCCCCAGCATTTT. Its protein is CASSPNGGSNQPQHF.

In its sample, this clone was seen once. The chain employs TRBV25-1 and TRBJ2-3; the match to TRBD2 covers 11 bases. The CDR3 has 16 amino acids. V lost 4 bases, J lost 2 bases, and 5 bases stayed unmatched. Germline CDR1 and CDR2: MGHDK and SYGVNS. As DNA, the CDR3 is TGTGCCAGCAGTGCTGGGACTAGCGGAAACACAGATACGCAGTATTTT. This translates into CASSAGTSGNTDTQYF.

The chain couples TRBV3-1 (or the pseudogene TRBV3-2) to TRBJ1-2; no firm D call. CDR1 and CDR2 (germline): LGHDT, YNNKEL (reference sequence). Trimming stripped 2 bases from V and 6 bases from J, with 10 bases between. CDR3 size: 13 residues. DNA for the CDR3: TGTGCCAGCAGCCAACGTTGGGCGGATGGCTACACCTTC. Translated: CASSQRWADGYTF.

This clone was recorded a few times. V usage is TRBV6-5 and J usage is TRBJ1-6; 9 positions agree with TRBD1. The germline CDR1 and CDR2 sequences are MNHEY and SVGAGI. The CDR3 totals 16 residues. The V segment lost 0 bases and the J segment 7 bases; nucleotides outside the gene matches: 4. Here the CDR3 reads CASSYSGQGWNSPLHF. In DNA, the CDR3 is TGTGCCAGCAGTTACTCCGGACAGGGGTGGAATTCACCCCTCCACTTT.

The rearrangement links TRBV6-1 to TRBJ2-5, with 11 bases fitting TRBD2. The CDR3 contains 16 residues. CDR1 MNHNS and CDR2 SASEGT come from the germline V gene. V trimming: 1 base; J trimming: 2 bases; junction bases outside the gene matches: 3. For the CDR3, the DNA is TGTGCCAGCAGTGAAGTAGCGGGGGGGCCACAAGAGACCCAGTACTTC. Its translation: CASSEVAGGPQETQYF.

The genes are TRBV7-2 and TRBJ1-6, with 11 bases that match TRBD1. This CDR3 has 14 amino acids. Looked up from germline, CDR1 is SGHTA and CDR2 is FQGNSA. V lost 3 bases and J lost 10; bases outside the gene matches: 2. The CDR3 nucleotides are TGTGCCAGCAGCTTCGGGACAGGGGGATCACCCCTCCACTTT. It encodes CASSFGTGGSPLHF. Supplemented by reference TRBV7-2 and TRBJ1-6, the full variable domain reads GAGVSQSPSNKVTEKGKDVELRCDPISGHTALYWYRQSLGQGLEFLIYFQGNSAPDKSGLPSDRFSAERTGGSVSTLTIQRTQQEDSAVYLCASSFGTGGSPLHFGNGTRLTVT.

In nucleotides, the CDR3 is TGTGCCAGCAGCCACCCCAGGGAGGCCCCTTATAGCAATCAGCCCCAGCATTTT. Translated, it gives CASSHPREAPYSNQPQHF. J is TRBJ1-5 and V is TRBV7-2, with a tentative D call TRBD1 (5 bases). The V end lost 5 bases, the J end lost 0 bases, and 20 bases lay between the germline ends. This CDR3 region has 18 residues. Looked up from germline, CDR1 is SGHTA and CDR2 is FQGNSA.

Note on this clone: One junction end disagrees with the germline gene, perhaps due to a read error. The chain combines TRBV7-9 with TRBJ2-7; tentatively, D is TRBD2 (6 bases). Per the germline V gene, CDR1 is SEHNR and CDR2 is FQNEAQ (reference sequence). The CDR3 contains 13 residues. The DNA for the CDR3 is TGTGCCAGCAGCGGCGGGGCCTCCTACAAGCAGTACTTC. It codes for CASSGGASYKQYF.

The chain joins TRBV2 to TRBJ2-2; no firm D call. The V and J ends lost 2 bases and 7 bases respectively, with 8 bases between them. The CDR3 spans 13 residues. The germline gives CDR1 SNHLY, CDR2 FYNNEI. This CDR3 is CASSEMGFGELFF. The CDR3 DNA follows: TGTGCCAGCAGTGAAATGGGATTCGGGGAGCTGTTTTTT.

This clone turned up a few times. The chain employs TRBV2 and TRBJ1-2; TRBD1 is a possible D gene (5 bases). Germline V gene lookup returns CDR1 SNHLY and CDR2 FYNNEI. The V end lost 6 bases, the J end lost 8 bases, and 19 bases lay between the germline ends. CDR3 size: 14 residues. The CDR3 DNA reads as TGTGCCAGCAGGCCGGGACGGTCGGGGGGAGGCTACACCTTC. Its protein product is CASRPGRSGGGYTF.

The chain combines TRBV3-1 (or the pseudogene TRBV3-2) with TRBJ2-7; 8 nucleotides agree with TRBD1. V dropped 2 bases and J dropped 2; count of bases not matched to a gene: 5. The CDR3 length is 15 residues. Germline CDR1 and CDR2: LGHDT and YNNKEL (reference sequence). The CDR3 region is CASSQRQGTTYEQYF. The DNA for the CDR3 is TGTGCCAGCAGCCAAAGACAGGGGACCACCTACGAGCAGTACTTC.

The chain employs TRBV29-1 and TRBJ2-4; D possibly corresponds to TRBD1 (5 bases). Trimming cost V 4 bases and J 8 bases, with 15 bases left between them. The CDR3 is made up of 13 amino acids. The germline V gene has CDR1 SQVTM and CDR2 ANQGSEA. DNA for the CDR3: TGCAGCGTTGTTTCGGGTCTAGGGGACATTCAGTACTTC. Amino acids: CSVVSGLGDIQYF.

CDR3 DNA: TGTGCCAGCAGCTCACAGGGATTGGGTTGGGATAGTAGCAATCAGCCCCAGCATTTT. This sequence encodes CASSSQGLGWDSSNQPQHF. This chain joins TRBV7-2 and TRBJ1-5; a weak D match, TRBD1 (6 bases). This CDR3 spans 19 amino acids. CDR1 and CDR2 from the germline V gene are SGHTA and FQGNSA. The V end lost 4 bases, the J end lost 0 bases, and 22 bases lay between the germline ends.